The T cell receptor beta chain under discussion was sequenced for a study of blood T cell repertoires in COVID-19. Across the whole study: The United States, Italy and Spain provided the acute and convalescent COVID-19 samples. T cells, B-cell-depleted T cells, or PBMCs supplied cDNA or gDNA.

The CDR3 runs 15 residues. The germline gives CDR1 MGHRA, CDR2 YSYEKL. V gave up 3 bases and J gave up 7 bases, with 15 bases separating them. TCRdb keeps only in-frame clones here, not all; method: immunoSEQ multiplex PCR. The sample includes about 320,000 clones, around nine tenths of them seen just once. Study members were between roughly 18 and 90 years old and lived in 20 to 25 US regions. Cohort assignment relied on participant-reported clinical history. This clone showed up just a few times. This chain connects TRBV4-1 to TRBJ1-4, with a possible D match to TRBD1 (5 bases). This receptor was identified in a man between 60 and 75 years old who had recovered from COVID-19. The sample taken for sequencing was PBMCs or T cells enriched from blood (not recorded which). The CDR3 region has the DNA TGCGCCAGCAGCCAGATGGGGACGGGGGTTGAAAAACTGTTTTTT. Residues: CASSQMGTGVEKLFF.